This T cell receptor (beta chain) emerged from a study of long-term antiretroviral therapy in people with HIV (dated by TCRdb to between 2021 and 2023). Background on the whole study: Collection of the earliest samples took place about a decade ahead of the 2015 WHO recommendation for immediate ART, at a time when ART was typically delayed until CD4 counts fell. About 35% of the 30 participants with HIV were female. A retrospective serial study tested whether changes in peripheral blood TRB repertoire composition and diversity were associated with ART initiation and durable HIV suppression. A total of approximately 200 cryopreserved PBMC samples came from 25 to 35 adults with confirmed HIV infection and were collected serially over a mean of roughly six years (range 1-12). No cross-contamination during QIAcube processing turned up in test extractions that ran a monoclonal T-cell line alongside about 30 polyclonal samples.

From the cysteine through the phenylalanine, the CDR3 covers 15 amino acids. Only the CDR3 region is kept as DNA, spanning 45 bases read in frame from base 1. The germline V gene provides CDR1 SGHDT and CDR2 YYEEEE. Germline trimming amounts to 0 bases on V and 8 bases on J, with 10 as the count of junction bases outside the gene matches. Overall results and qualifications from the work: The repertoire was dominated across all time points by expanded TRB clones identified before ART initiation, although this dominance was seen to fluctuate and to decrease in many PLHIV after ART. No data were available on ART adherence, viral resistance or therapy changes, limiting inferences about post-ART repertoire changes. CDR3 length ranges in HIV repertoires were narrower than in controls, and network structure suggested an antigen-experienced repertoire with only a slight naive shift after ART. Because cell numbers in pre-ART samples were limited, unsorted PBMC were profiled instead of sorted CD4+ and CD8+ T cells. The samples span the years 2004 to 2017, and the ART regimens used at that time may not be as effective as current regimens. Starting ART was linked to a significant rise in TRB diversity, yet even after long-term ART the diversity remained significantly lower than in transplant donor controls. Because PBMC availability was limited, only the TCR beta chain was sequenced, with no alpha chain pairing.

The immunoSEQ hsTCRB v3.0 assay was used at survey level resolution for TRB variable region sequencing. A depth of roughly 40,000-50,000 T-cell genomes per sample was targeted for TRB sequencing. TRB libraries were pooled and sequenced on an Illumina MiSeq using a v3 150-cycle kit. Concerning the study's data processing: Repertoire analysis was performed in R inside a reproducible Nextflow workflow that covered QC, data transformation and analysis. Custom analyses were implemented in LymphoSeq2, an R package for AIRR-Seq data exploration. Several samples that produced fewer than 5000 total TRB sequences were removed, so 150 to 200 HIV repertoires were analyzed. Among the 180 or so HIV repertoires that were kept, almost 60 were collected before ART initiation and over 120 were collected after ART initiation. Each repertoire was downsampled to 5000 TRB nucleotide sequences, and summary statistics were averaged across 100 downsampling iterations. Only TRB sequences with CDR3 regions of at least seven amino acids were retained for analysis. A Shannon entropy-derived clonality score and the Gini coefficient were used to measure diversity. Repertoire networks linked the top 5000 CDR3 amino acid sequences whenever two sequences differed by an edit distance of one. For TRB CDR3 amino acid sequences, antigen specificity groups and MHC restriction were predicted with GLIPH2. Known CMV, EBV, HIV or tissue antigen associations were flagged by matching CDR3 amino acid sequences against VDJdb and McPAS-TCR. Pre-ART, post-ART and control groups were compared with Wilcoxon signed-rank tests and Holm-Bonferroni correction. The source is immuneACCESS, and TCRdb retained only in-frame sequences with V and J called. Part of the clones is not carried over; for the studies checked, unresolved V genes explain less than half of this, and the remainder is unexplained. The V and J calls and clone size are taken from that table; D and trimming were inferred from the DNA. The sample has 25,000 to 35,000 clones on record, about 94% of them singletons. The ten largest clones take up approximately 10% of the sample.

Participants were included only if at least one PBMC sample before ART initiation and at least two post-ART samples were available. Treatment was received in the United States of America by all participants with HIV. Before DNA extraction, cryopreserved samples of roughly 0.95-10 million PBMC were thawed and washed. At the time of the earliest PBMC sample for each participant with HIV, ages ranged from about 20 to 55 years. PBMC samples were contributed by each participant from 1-4 timepoints before ART initiation and 2-8 timepoints after ART initiation, with a median of 7 samples. Serial HIV viral load, CD4+ T-cell count, ART history and demographic data were obtained for every participant. A Qiagen kit on a QIAcube was used to extract genomic DNA from unsorted PBMC, with samples processed in batches of 12. Of note for this clone: This receptor's antigen is unknown. Base qualities are not at hand, and no much larger clone is one base apart.

The sequence joins TRBV5-6 to TRBJ1-2; 7 central nucleotides agree with TRBD1. This material consisted of unsorted PBMCs, taken 6.2 years after starting antiretroviral therapy. The clonotype originates from a man between 40 and 49 years old with HIV. The CDR3 reads CASSLVGGQSEGYTF. The bases are TGTGCCAGCAGCTTGGTCGGGGGACAGAGTGAAGGCTACACCTTC.